These 24 T cell receptor beta chains originate from one sample sequenced in a study of long-term antiretroviral therapy in people with HIV. The authors ran the immunoSEQ assay, v3.0, at survey level. Sequenced by immunoSEQ multiplex PCR; TCRdb stores in-frame clones only, minus some. Of about 39,000 clones in the sample, 85% to 90% are singletons; the top ten hold under 7%. The sequenced sample was unsorted PBMCs, obtained 3.1 years after starting antiretroviral therapy. These receptor sequences come from a woman between 45 and 65 years old with HIV.

The V gene is TRBV6-5, the J gene TRBJ1-1; TRBD1 might be the D (5 bases). V was shortened by 6 bases and J by 7 bases, with 12 bases between the two germline ends. The length of the CDR3 is 12 residues. Per germline, CDR1 MNHEY and CDR2 SVGAGI. For the CDR3, the DNA is TGTGCCAGCAGAAGACAGCGAGTTGAAGCTTTCTTT. This sequence encodes CASRRQRVEAFF.

The chain combines TRBV7-2 with TRBJ2-5; perhaps D is TRBD1 or TRBD2 (6 bases each). Germline V gene sequence: CDR1 SGHTA, CDR2 FQGNSA. The CDR3 has 14 amino acids. V was trimmed by 7 bases and J by 4 bases, leaving 16 bases between them. In nucleotides, the CDR3 is TGTGCCAGCAACCCGGAGGGGGGAGGAGAGACCCAGTACTTC. This gives the protein CASNPEGGGETQYF.

The rearrangement uses TRBV12-5 and TRBJ2-6, with D possibly being TRBD1 or TRBD2 (6 bases each). The germline V and J ends were trimmed by 5 bases and 1 base, with 21 bases remaining between them. Germline assignment: CDR1 LGHNT and CDR2 FRNRAP. The CDR3 length is 19 residues. The CDR3 spells CASGIPTIGGGSGANVLTF. As DNA, the CDR3 is TGTGCTAGTGGTATCCCAACAATCGGGGGCGGATCTGGGGCCAACGTCCTGACTTTC. Drawing the rest from reference TRBV12-5 and TRBJ2-6, the complete variable domain is DARVTQTPRHKVTEMGQEVTMRCQPILGHNTVFWYRQTMMQGLELLAYFRNRAPLDDSGMPKDRFSAEMPDATLATLKIQPSEPRDSAVYFCASGIPTIGGGSGANVLTFGAGSRLTVL.

In its sample, this clone was seen a few times. CDR3 in DNA: TGTGCCTCGTCTAGGGACGCAACTAATGAAAAACTGTTTTTT. It yields the protein CASSRDATNEKLFF. This sequence joins TRBV15 and TRBJ1-4; a weak D match, TRBD1 (5 bases). This CDR3 is 14 amino acids long. V gave up 11 bases and J gave up 0 bases, with 13 bases separating them. The V gene's germline CDR1 is LNHNV and CDR2 YYDKDF (reference sequence).

The chain recombines TRBV19 with TRBJ1-4, with TRBD1 as a possible D gene (5 bases). The CDR3 has 13 amino acids. Germline values: CDR1 LNHDA, CDR2 SQIVND (reference sequence). The V end lost 8 bases, the J end lost 7 bases, and 14 bases lay between the germline ends. CDR3 residues: CASAPGRAEKLFF. The CDR3 DNA follows: TGTGCCAGTGCTCCGGGACGGGCTGAAAAACTGTTTTTT.

This clone has a handful of counts. The V gene is TRBV4-2, the J gene TRBJ1-1; the D is unclear. V lost 4 bases, J lost 2 bases, and 11 bases lay in between. The CDR3 contains 14 residues. Per germline, CDR1 LGHNA and CDR2 YNFKEQ. The chain's CDR3 is CASSPLGTNTEAFF. CDR3 DNA: TGTGCCAGCAGCCCGTTGGGCACTAACACTGAAGCTTTCTTT.

J is TRBJ2-5 and V is TRBV10-3, with D perhaps given as TRBD1 or TRBD2 (5 bases each). CDR1 is ENHRY, CDR2 SYGVKD, per germline. V was pared by 5 bases and J by 0 bases, with 10 bases between. The CDR3 runs 14 residues. The CDR3 protein is CAISPGTNQETQYF. In DNA form, the CDR3 reads TGTGCCATCAGTCCAGGGACCAACCAAGAGACCCAGTACTTC.

This chain uses TRBV11-2 with TRBJ1-1; no firm D call. The CDR3 totals 15 residues. CDR1 is SGHAT, CDR2 FQNNGV, per germline. Trimming removed 0 bases from V and 1 base from J, with 9 bases in between. DNA of the CDR3: TGTGCCAGCAGCTTAGATGGAGCGGGGAACACTGAAGCTTTCTTT. Translating gives CASSLDGAGNTEAFF. The full variable domain, rest sourced from reference TRBV11-2 and TRBJ1-1, is EAGVAQSPRYKIIEKRQSVAFWCNPISGHATLYWYQQILGQGPKLLIQFQNNGVVDDSQLPKDRFSAERLKGVDSTLKIQPAKLEDSAVYLCASSLDGAGNTEAFFGQGTRLTVV.

This chain uses TRBV30 with TRBJ1-1; the D gene is possibly TRBD1 (5 bases). CDR1 is GTSNPN, CDR2 SVGIG, per germline (reference sequence). V dropped 3 bases and J dropped 6 bases, with 17 bases sitting between them. The CDR3 runs 14 residues. In DNA form, the CDR3 reads TGTGCCTGGAGCCCGATCGGATTGGGGGCTGAAGCTTTCTTT. This sequence encodes CAWSPIGLGAEAFF.

V usage is TRBV30 and J usage is TRBJ1-3; no definite D call. The CDR3 loop spans 15 amino acids. Germline loops: CDR1 GTSNPN, CDR2 SVGIG (reference sequence). V lost 4 bases and J lost 0, with 13 bases in between. This chain's CDR3 is CAWKVAGASGNTIYF. The CDR3 region has the DNA TGTGCCTGGAAGGTTGCGGGTGCCTCTGGAAACACCATATATTTT.

This chain connects TRBV5-1 to TRBJ1-4, with D possibly matching TRBD1 (6 bases). The CDR3 spans 15 residues. Germline lookup yields CDR1 SGHRS and CDR2 YFSETQ. V shed 5 bases and J shed 0 bases, with 11 bases lying between them. The CDR3 spells CASRNRQATNEKLFF. The CDR3, as DNA: TGCGCCAGCAGGAACCGACAGGCAACTAATGAAAAACTGTTTTTT. Full variable domain (rest looked up from reference TRBV5-1 and TRBJ1-4): KAGVTQTPRYLIKTRGQQVTLSCSPISGHRSVSWYQQTPGQGLQFLFEYFSETQRNKGNFPGRFSGRQFSNSRSEMNVSTLELGDSALYLCASRNRQATNEKLFFGSGTQLSVL.

The V gene is TRBV2, the J gene TRBJ2-7; tentatively, D is TRBD1 (5 bases). V lost 2 bases to trimming and J lost 4 bases, with 12 bases between them. This CDR3 is built from 14 residues. Germline CDR1 is SNHLY and CDR2 is FYNNEI. The CDR3: CASSEPGISYEQYF. The CDR3 region has the DNA TGTGCCAGCAGTGAACCAGGGATCTCTTACGAGCAGTACTTC.

CDR3 protein: CSVPGQRIDEQFF. The CDR3 DNA is TGCAGCGTTCCTGGTCAGCGGATTGATGAGCAGTTCTTC. The chain recombines TRBV29-1 with TRBJ2-1, with TRBD2 as a possible D gene (5 bases). The CDR3 is made up of 13 amino acids. Germline loops: CDR1 SQVTM, CDR2 ANQGSEA. Trimming cost V 5 bases and J 8 bases, with 16 bases left between them.

This clone was picked up one time. The V and J genes are TRBV7-8 and TRBJ2-3; either TRBD1 or TRBD2 may supply D (5 bases each). This CDR3 contains 16 residues. Per the germline V gene, CDR1 is SGHVS and CDR2 is FQNEAQ. Trimming took off 1 base at V and 2 bases at J, with 13 bases between the two ends. The CDR3 spells CASSLGGAGFTDTQYF. The CDR3 nucleotides read TGTGCCAGCAGCTTAGGGGGCGCGGGTTTCACAGATACGCAGTATTTT.

This clone was counted once. The genes are TRBV10-3 and TRBJ1-1, with D tentatively TRBD1 (6 bases). CDR3 length: 14 residues. Trimming took off 0 bases at V and 5 bases at J, with 10 bases between the two ends. The germline V gene encodes CDR1 ENHRY and CDR2 SYGVKD. This CDR3 is CAISESPGVTEAFF. The CDR3 DNA follows: TGTGCCATCAGTGAGTCGCCAGGGGTTACTGAAGCTTTCTTT.

The V call is TRBV4-1, the J call TRBJ2-7; the match to TRBD1 covers 8 bases. The V segment lost 3 bases and the J segment 2 bases; nucleotides outside the gene matches: 3. The CDR3 contains 14 residues. Per germline, CDR1 MGHRA and CDR2 YSYEKL. CDR3 in DNA: TGCGCCAGCAGCCAGGCAGGGGGCCCCTACGAGCAGTACTTC. Translated: CASSQAGGPYEQYF.

The rearrangement joins TRBV5-1 to TRBJ1-6, with D unresolved. The V gene's germline CDR1 is SGHRS and CDR2 YFSETQ. This CDR3 contains 19 residues. Between the trimmed V and J ends, which lost 0 bases and 0 bases, there was a span of 16 bases. The CDR3 bases are TGCGCCAGCAGCTTGGGGAGGGATATCTCGAGCTCCTATAATTCACCCCTCCACTTT. Translation: CASSLGRDISSSYNSPLHF. Looking up the rest from reference TRBV5-1 and TRBJ1-6 gives the full variable domain: KAGVTQTPRYLIKTRGQQVTLSCSPISGHRSVSWYQQTPGQGLQFLFEYFSETQRNKGNFPGRFSGRQFSNSRSEMNVSTLELGDSALYLCASSLGRDISSSYNSPLHFGNGTRLTVT.

The chain is built from TRBV11-3 and TRBJ2-7; D could derive from TRBD1 or TRBD2 (6 bases each). Germline V gene sequence: CDR1 SGHNT, CDR2 YENEEA. The CDR3 length is 13 residues. Trimming pared 8 bases from V and 3 bases from J, leaving 14 bases between. DNA for the CDR3: TGTGCCAGCGCTGAGGGGGGTAACTACGAGCAGTACTTC. Translation gives CASAEGGNYEQYF.

The CDR3 coding sequence is TGTGCCAGCAGCGTATCTCCCGGGACCGCACCTGGCTACACCTTC. Protein sequence: CASSVSPGTAPGYTF. This chain joins TRBV9 and TRBJ1-2; D is possibly TRBD1 (5 bases). The germline V gene has CDR1 SGDLS and CDR2 YYNGEE. V was cut by 1 base and J by 7 bases, with 17 bases left in between. This CDR3 has 15 amino acids.

The V call is TRBV7-2, the J call TRBJ1-5; 7 nucleotides line up with TRBD1. The CDR3 loop spans 15 amino acids. Germline V gene sequence: CDR1 SGHTA, CDR2 FQGNSA. V lost 5 bases and J lost 0; bases outside the gene matches: 4. For the CDR3, the DNA is TGTGCCAGCAGCCCGGGACAGTCTAGCAATCAGCCCCAGCATTTT. Residues: CASSPGQSSNQPQHF.

V is TRBV7-8 and J is TRBJ1-2, with D possibly matching TRBD1 (6 bases). Trimming cost V 3 bases and J 8 bases, with 16 bases left between them. Germline values: CDR1 SGHVS, CDR2 FQNEAQ. This CDR3 is 14 amino acids long. In DNA form, the CDR3 reads TGTGCCAGCAGCTTGGCACGGAGGGGGGAAGGCTACACCTTC. Encoded protein: CASSLARRGEGYTF.

This clone was seen a handful of times. V gene TRBV5-4 combines with J gene TRBJ1-1; 7 bases match TRBD1. Losses at the gene ends were 4 bases for V and 1 base for J; bases not matched to a gene: 10. This CDR3 spans 16 amino acids. Germline V lookup: CDR1 SGHNT, CDR2 YYREEE (reference sequence). CDR3 amino acids: CASSPGGGGRNTEAFF. The CDR3 nucleotides are TGTGCCAGCAGCCCCGGCGGAGGGGGCCGGAACACTGAAGCTTTCTTT. The entire variable domain, with the rest obtained from reference TRBV5-4 and TRBJ1-1, is as follows: ETGVTQSPTHLIKTRGQQVTLRCSSQSGHNTVSWYQQALGQGPQFIFQYYREEENGRGNFPPRFSGLQFPNYSSELNVNALELDDSALYLCASSPGGGGRNTEAFFGQGTRLTVV.

The rearrangement links TRBV7-3 to TRBJ2-5; 7 nucleotides align to TRBD1. CDR3 length: 13 amino acids. Germline lookup yields CDR1 SGHTA and CDR2 FQGTGA. The trim removed 5 bases at V and 5 bases at J, leaving 5 bases unmatched. The CDR3 sequence: CASSPGQSETQYF. DNA of the CDR3: TGTGCCAGCAGCCCGGGACAGAGTGAGACCCAGTACTTC.

The chain has TRBV6-5 and TRBJ1-2, with 7 bases matching TRBD1. The CDR3 extends over 13 amino acids. Trimming took 5 bases from V and 1 from J; bases not matched to a gene: 1. The germline CDR1 and CDR2 sequences are MNHEY and SVGAGI. The CDR3, as DNA: TGTGCCAGCAGTGACAGGGTTAACTATGGCTACACCTTC. Translated: CASSDRVNYGYTF.